This T cell receptor (beta chain) was captured by sequencing in a study of neurological immune-mediated disorders. Study summary: Of around 34 multiple sclerosis patients, roughly 30 were relapsing-remitting and 3 secondary progressive.

This clonotype was counted ten times or more. Its antigen remains unidentified. Findings and caveats of the study: The highest TCR clonal expansion occurred in HTLV-1-associated myelopathy; multiple sclerosis fell below healthy controls. None of the CDR3 amino acid sequences of expanded clones were shared across subjects, and this suggested private repertoires in all groups.

Germline V gene lookup returns CDR1 DFQATT and CDR2 SNEGSKA (reference sequence). This CDR3 is built from 15 residues. V was cut by 5 bases and J by 3 bases, with 17 bases left in between. The authors produced cDNA by 5'RACE using 10-nucleotide random UMIs. TCRdb processed the 5' RACE reads anew with MiXCR; each CDR3 protein has one entry. Among around 28,000 distinct CDR3 sequences listed, roughly 2.7% were seen once. Sequencing was carried out using PBMCs. This chain connects TRBV20-1 to TRBJ2-1; TRBD2 might be the D (6 bases). This receptor was identified in a woman in her 50s with multiple sclerosis. CDR3 in DNA: TGCAGTGCTTATTTTTCGGCGGGGATCTACAATGAGCAGTTCTTC. Translation gives CSAYFSAGIYNEQFF.